These 17 T cell receptor beta chains originate from one sample sequenced in a study of T cells in Graves' hyperthyroidism and ophthalmopathy. Amplified regions were TCR beta CDR3 sequences from RNA transcripts. A set of HTBI primers served as the primers for a first-round RT-PCR of the TCR CDR3. TCRdb ran MiXCR on the multiplex PCR reads and lists one entry per CDR3 protein. The sample consists of about 280,000 distinct CDR3 sequences, 25% of them appearing once. Sequencing was carried out using blood. All receptors derive from a man aged 40-55 years with Graves' hyperthyroidism that later progressed to Graves' ophthalmopathy.

This clonotype was found many times. The genes are TRBV28 and TRBJ1-1; D is undetermined. The V end was cut by 9 bases, the J end by 0 bases, with 14 bases between. The CDR3 spans 14 residues. From germline, CDR1 is MDHEN and CDR2 SYDVKM. CDR3 nucleotide sequence: TGTGCCAGTCTTAACGCCCGTATGAACACTGAAGCTTTCTTT. Its translation is CASLNARMNTEAFF.

This clonotype has at least ten counts. The chain recombines TRBV14 with TRBJ1-2; D is uncertain. Germline CDR1 is SGHDN and CDR2 is FVKESK. The CDR3 is 13 residues long. V was pared by 4 bases and J by 5 bases, with 11 bases between. This chain's CDR3 is CASSRGRLYGYTF. CDR3 in DNA: TGTGCCAGCAGCCGTGGACGGTTATATGGCTACACCTTC.

This clonotype was recorded at least ten times. The chain is built from TRBV4-1 and TRBJ2-7, with a tentative D call TRBD1 (5 bases). Germline-derived CDR1 and CDR2 are MGHRA and YSYEKL. Trimming left V 0 bases short and J 2 bases short, with 11 bases between. The CDR3 runs 15 residues. The CDR3 nucleotides read TGCGCCAGCAGCCAAGAGAGGACACACACCTACGAGCAGTACTTC. It specifies CASSQERTHTYEQYF.

The table lists this clonotype with many counts. V and J are TRBV6-5 and TRBJ1-1; D is unclear. V lost 2 bases and J 5 bases, leaving 18 bases between the germline ends. There are 16 residues in the CDR3. Per the germline V gene, CDR1 is MNHEY and CDR2 is SVGAGI. The CDR3 DNA is TGTGCCAGCAGTTACGGGTGGACCGCAATTAGAACTGAAGCTTTCTTT. Translation gives CASSYGWTAIRTEAFF.

This clonotype was detected ten times or more. The chain's CDR3 is CASSFRESNTEAFF. CDR3 bases: TGCGCCAGCAGCTTTAGAGAGTCGAACACTGAAGCTTTCTTT. The chain is built from TRBV5-1 and TRBJ1-1; no clear D. Germline CDR1 is SGHRS and CDR2 is YFSETQ. V was pared by 2 bases and J by 1 base, with 9 bases between. The CDR3 is 14 amino acids.

This clonotype was observed many times. The chain combines TRBV4-1 with TRBJ2-4; D is unresolved. The germline V and J ends were trimmed by 2 bases and 3 bases, with 11 bases remaining between them. The germline gives CDR1 MGHRA, CDR2 YSYEKL. There are 15 residues in the CDR3. The CDR3 sequence: CASSQLYYGKNIQYF. CDR3 bases: TGCGCCAGCAGCCAATTGTATTACGGCAAAAACATTCAGTACTTC.

This clonotype was found many times. The chain recombines TRBV11-2 with TRBJ2-7, with 16 bases lining up with TRBD2. V shed 7 bases, J shed 7 bases, and the junction held 16 bases outside the gene matches. The germline gives CDR1 SGHAT, CDR2 FQNNGV. CDR3 length: 18 amino acids. CDR3 loop: CASTPLGGLAGGVKEQYF. In DNA, the CDR3 is TGTGCCAGCACCCCGTTGGGGGGACTAGCGGGGGGGGTAAAGGAGCAGTACTTC.

This clonotype was recorded many times. The J gene is TRBJ1-1, the V gene TRBV20-1; no clear D. Trimming shortened V by 3 bases and J by 4 bases, and 15 bases separated the two germline ends. CDR1 DFQATT and CDR2 SNEGSKA come from the germline V gene (reference sequence). CDR3 length: 14 amino acids. The CDR3 region has the DNA TGCAGTGCTAGGCTGGACGGTCCAGGCACTGAAGCTTTCTTT. It encodes CSARLDGPGTEAFF.

The chain carries TRBV6-1 and TRBJ1-2, with 9 nucleotides matching TRBD1. The J segment lost 14 bases and the V segment lost 4 bases, leaving 5 bases of the junction unmatched. Looked up from germline, CDR1 is MNHNS and CDR2 is SASEGT. This CDR3 has 11 residues. CDR3 loop: CASSAGQGSTF. In nucleotides, the CDR3 is TGTGCCAGCAGTGCGGGACAGGGAAGTACCTTC.

This clonotype appeared many times. J is TRBJ1-2 and V is TRBV2; possibly TRBD1 for D (5 bases). The V gene's germline CDR1 is SNHLY and CDR2 FYNNEI. V was clipped by 6 bases and J by 8 bases, with 19 bases between them. This CDR3 contains 14 residues. The CDR3 here is CASRTDSGPGGYTF. The CDR3 DNA is TGTGCCAGCAGAACCGACAGCGGCCCTGGGGGCTACACCTTC.

This clonotype was seen a few times. The chain uses TRBV20-1 and TRBJ2-2, with 7 nucleotides matching TRBD1. Trimming at V came to 6 bases and at J to 6 bases, leaving 25 bases not matched to a gene. The CDR3 covers 19 residues. Germline-derived CDR1 and CDR2 are DFQATT and SNEGSKA (reference sequence). The CDR3 loop reads CSARQGWADNRGGAGELFF. The CDR3 DNA reads as TGCAGTGCCCGACAAGGGTGGGCAGACAACAGGGGTGGGGCCGGGGAGCTGTTTTTT.

Many counts were recorded for this clonotype. The chain has TRBV11-3 and TRBJ2-5; 7 bases line up with TRBD2. This CDR3 spans 16 amino acids. Germline V gives CDR1 SGHNT, CDR2 YENEEA. The J segment lost 5 bases and the V segment lost 2 bases, leaving 11 bases of the junction unmatched. The CDR3 sequence: CASSLWTRRDRETQYF. The CDR3 nucleotides read TGTGCCAGCAGCTTATGGACTAGACGGGATAGGGAGACCCAGTACTTC.

The rearrangement links TRBV2 to TRBJ2-5, with 13 nucleotides matching TRBD2. V lost 5 bases and J lost 5; bases outside the gene matches: 11. The V gene's germline CDR1 is SNHLY and CDR2 FYNNEI. CDR3 length: 17 residues. Written as DNA, the CDR3 is TGTGCCAGCAGTCCTGGACTAGCGGGAGTGATGGGTGAGACCCAGTACTTC. This encodes CASSPGLAGVMGETQYF. The complete variable domain, with remaining parts taken from reference TRBV2 and TRBJ2-5, reads EPEVTQTPSHQVTQMGQEVILRCVPISNHLYFYWYRQILGQKVEFLVSFYNNEISEKSEIFDDQFSVERPDGSNFTLKIRSTKLEDSAMYFCASSPGLAGVMGETQYFGPGTRLLVL.

The table lists this clonotype with many counts. This chain joins TRBV18 and TRBJ2-4, with 9 bases that match TRBD1. The CDR3 contains 16 residues. J lost 2 bases, V lost 3 bases, and 5 bases had no gene match. Germline V gene sequence: CDR1 KGHSH, CDR2 LQKENI. The CDR3 sequence: CASSPRDRVTKNIQYF. Here the CDR3 DNA reads TGTGCCAGCTCACCCCGGGACAGGGTCACCAAAAACATTCAGTACTTC.

This clonotype was seen at least ten times. The chain has TRBV10-3 and TRBJ1-2; 7 bases agree with TRBD1. Per germline, CDR1 ENHRY and CDR2 SYGVKD. The CDR3 consists of 14 residues. V lost 1 base, J lost 2 bases, and 1 base stayed unmatched. The DNA for the CDR3 is TGTGCCATCAGTGAGTTGGGACAGAACTATGGCTACACCTTC. This encodes CAISELGQNYGYTF.

J is TRBJ2-7 and V is TRBV12-3 or TRBV12-4, with D perhaps matching TRBD1 or TRBD2 (5 bases each). The CDR3 is 14 residues long. Trimming took 0 bases from V and 6 from J, leaving 12 bases between them. The CDR3 here is CASSLAGLGREQYF. Here the CDR3 DNA reads TGTGCCAGCAGTTTAGCCGGACTGGGGCGCGAGCAGTACTTC.

This clonotype was seen repeatedly, ten times or more. This chain connects TRBV24-1 to TRBJ2-4; 11 bases are a match to TRBD2. The CDR3 covers 17 residues. CDR1 and CDR2 (germline): KGHDR, SFDVKD. V lost 3 bases to trimming and J lost 3 bases; unmatched junction nucleotides: 6. CDR3 coding DNA: TGTGCCACCAGTGATACCGGGACTAGCGGATACAAAAACATTCAGTACTTC. It specifies CATSDTGTSGYKNIQYF.